These T cell receptor beta chains were read from a single sample in a study of T cell responses to AZD1222 COVID-19 vaccine. TCRdb's copy holds only in-frame clones and misses some; the assay was immunoSEQ multiplex PCR. Among under 200,000 clones listed, more than 80% were seen once. The starting material was peripheral blood, obtained 28 days after the second dose of the MenACWY control vaccine. These TCRs come from an adult who received the MenACWY meningococcal vaccine as a control. Each CDR3 is given with its conserved first and last residue. Fields, in order: D gene, V gene, CDR3 length, J gene, clone size, CDR3 DNA, CDR3 protein. D genes are given only for firm matches. Clone size is stated in some rows and not others, as once, few, many or a class when expanded.

>TRBD2|TRBV3-1/TRBV3-2|14|TRBJ2-7|.
TGTGCCAGCAGCCAAGCGGGGGGGAAGAGGGAGCAGTACTTC
CASSQAGGKREQYF
>.|TRBV7-2|15|TRBJ2-3|.
TGTGCCAGCAGCCCGGCGGGACTCAGCACAGATACGCAGTATTTT
CASSPAGLSTDTQYF
>.|TRBV28|14|TRBJ2-3|.
TGTGCCAGCAAAGGGGGGGCTAGCACAGATACGCAGTATTTT
CASKGGASTDTQYF
>TRBD1|TRBV5-1|15|TRBJ1-1|.
TGCGCCAGCAGCCGGGGGGACAGGGAGGTCGCTGAAGCTTTCTTT
CASSRGDREVAEAFF
>.|TRBV5-6|13|TRBJ2-1|.
TGTGCCAGCAGCTTCCGGACAGCGGGTGAGCAGTTCTTC
CASSFRTAGEQFF
>.|TRBV3-1/TRBV3-2|15|TRBJ2-5|few
TGTGCCAGCAGCCAAGGGTCCATAATCCAAGAGACCCAGTACTTC
CASSQGSIIQETQYF
>.|TRBV21-1|18|TRBJ1-3|.
TGTGCCAGCAGCATACCCGGGGCAGGCCCAAACTCTGGAAACACCATATATTTT
CASSIPGAGPNSGNTIYF
>.|TRBV6-6|15|TRBJ2-3|.
TGTGCCAGCAGTTACCCCCCCCCGCTAGCTGATACGCAGTATTTT
CASSYPPPLADTQYF
>.|TRBV15|17|TRBJ1-3|.
TGTGCCACCAGCAGCTCCCCCCCGGGGGCTTTCGGAAACACCATATATTTT
CATSSSPPGAFGNTIYF
>TRBD1|TRBV7-2|14|TRBJ1-4|.
TGTGCCAGCAGCAGAACAGGGGCAGGTGAAAAACTGTTTTTT
CASSRTGAGEKLFF
>TRBD1|TRBV3-1/TRBV3-2|18|TRBJ1-6|.
TGTGCCAGCAGCCAAGTCGTGATAGGGACAGGGTTATATTCACCCCTCCACTTT
CASSQVVIGTGLYSPLHF
>TRBD2|TRBV4-2|17|TRBJ2-1|.
TGTGCCAGCAGCCAAGTAAGGCTAGCGGGGGGCTACAATGAGCAGTTCTTC
CASSQVRLAGGYNEQFF
>TRBD1|TRBV7-8|15|TRBJ1-5|.
TGTGCCAGCAGCCCCGGACAGGGGCGGGGAGTGCCCCAGCATTTT
CASSPGQGRGVPQHF
>.|TRBV28|15|TRBJ2-5|.
TGTGCCAGCACCCAAGGTGGAGGGAGTCAAGAGACCCAGTACTTC
CASTQGGGSQETQYF
>TRBD1|TRBV7-9|15|TRBJ1-1|once
TGTGCCAGCAGCTTGGCGGGACAGAGGAACACTGAAGCTTTCTTT
CASSLAGQRNTEAFF
>TRBD2|TRBV2|17|TRBJ2-1|.
TGTGCCAGCAGTCATCCCAAAGGGACTAGCGGCGGCAATGAGCAGTTCTTC
CASSHPKGTSGGNEQFF
>.|TRBV19|15|TRBJ1-5|.
TGTGCCAGTAGTTCACCACAGGGCGATTATCAGCCCCAGCATTTT
CASSSPQGDYQPQHF
>TRBD1|TRBV7-2|15|TRBJ1-2|.
TGTGCCAGCAGCTTAGATCTACAGGGGAACTATGGCTACACCTTC
CASSLDLQGNYGYTF
>TRBD1|TRBV3-1/TRBV3-2|13|TRBJ2-7|.
TGTGCCAGCAGCCCTGGGACAGGCAAAGAGCAGTACTTC
CASSPGTGKEQYF
>TRBD2|TRBV18|13|TRBJ2-1|once
TGTGCCAGTGAGCGGGAGGGCGAAAATGAGCAGTTCTTC
CASEREGENEQFF
>.|TRBV25-1|17|TRBJ1-3|.
TGTGCCAGCAGTGAATTTTTACACGGTCTCTCTGGAAACACCATATATTTT
CASSEFLHGLSGNTIYF
>.|TRBV24-1|15|TRBJ2-7|.
TGTGCCACCAGTGATGGTCCCAGTTCCACCTACGAGCAGTACTTC
CATSDGPSSTYEQYF
>TRBD2|TRBV5-1|14|TRBJ2-7|few
TGCGCCAGCAGTTCGGGACTAGAGATCCTCGAAGAGTACTTC
CASSSGLEILEEYF
>.|TRBV7-2|11|TRBJ1-2|once
TGTGCCAAGGAGTTGGGAAGAGGCTACACCTTC
CAKELGRGYTF
>TRBD1|TRBV3-1/TRBV3-2|21|TRBJ1-4|.
TGTGCCAGCAGCCAAGGTTGGTACAGGGGGAATATTCAAGTTTTGGATGAAAAACTGTTTTTT
CASSQGWYRGNIQVLDEKLFF
>TRBD2|TRBV7-6|14|TRBJ2-1|.
TGTGCCAGCAGCTTGACTAGCGGGAACAATGAGCAGTTCTTC
CASSLTSGNNEQFF
>.|TRBV6-5|13|TRBJ1-1|.
TGTGCCAGCAGTACTCAGGGTCTCACTGAAGCTTTCTTT
CASSTQGLTEAFF
>.|TRBV18|16|TRBJ2-4|.
TGTGCCAGCTCACCACCCTACCAAGGGTTGGGGAACATTCAGTACTTC
CASSPPYQGLGNIQYF
>.|TRBV11-2|14|TRBJ1-6|.
TGTGCCAGCAGCTTAGACAGTTTTAATTCACCCCTCCACTTT
CASSLDSFNSPLHF
>.|TRBV19|13|TRBJ1-1|.
TGTGCCAGCATCCCGCGGGGGAACACTGAAGCTTTCTTT
CASIPRGNTEAFF
>.|TRBV19|12|TRBJ2-3|.
TGTGCCAGTAGCGAGATTGGGAATACGCAGTATTTT
CASSEIGNTQYF
>.|TRBV19|16|TRBJ1-4|.
TGTGCCAGTAGTATAGGGGGCACGAGGATTAATGAAAAACTGTTTTTT
CASSIGGTRINEKLFF
>.|TRBV10-3|14|TRBJ1-4|.
TGTGCCATCAGTGAGGGGACCGAAGGGGAAAAACTGTTTTTT
CAISEGTEGEKLFF
>TRBD2|TRBV5-4|14|TRBJ2-5|.
TGTGCCAGCAGCTTGGAGCTAGCGGAAGAGACCCAGTACTTC
CASSLELAEETQYF
>.|TRBV6-6|10|TRBJ1-2|.
TGTGCCAGCGGTCTTTATGGCTACACCTTC
CASGLYGYTF
>.|TRBV9|15|TRBJ2-7|once
TGTGCCAGCAGAACCATCGGAAGCGAGAAGTACGAGCAGTACTTC
CASRTIGSEKYEQYF
>.|TRBV25-1|16|TRBJ1-5|.
TGTGCCAGCAGACCCGGGACGGCTAATAGCAATCAGCCCCAGCATTTT
CASRPGTANSNQPQHF
>.|TRBV7-2|14|TRBJ2-7|.
TGTGCCAGCAGTCCAGCTTATCCCGGCTACGAGCAGTACTTC
CASSPAYPGYEQYF
>.|TRBV7-3|16|TRBJ2-2|.
TGTGCCAGCAGCTTAACGTGGCGCCTTGACACCGGGGAGCTGTTTTTT
CASSLTWRLDTGELFF
>.|TRBV19|13|TRBJ1-2|.
TGTACCAGTAGTATTTCATTCGACAGGTTATACACCTTC
CTSSISFDRLYTF